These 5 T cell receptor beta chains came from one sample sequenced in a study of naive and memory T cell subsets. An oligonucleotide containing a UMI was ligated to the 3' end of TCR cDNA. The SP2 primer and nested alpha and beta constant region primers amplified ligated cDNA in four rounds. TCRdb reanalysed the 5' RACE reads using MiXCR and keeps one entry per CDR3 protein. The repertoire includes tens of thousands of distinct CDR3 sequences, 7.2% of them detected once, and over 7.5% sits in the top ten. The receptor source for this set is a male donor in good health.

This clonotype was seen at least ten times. CDR3 sequence: CASSLGQNYEQYF. CDR3 nucleotide sequence: TGTGCCAGCAGCTTAGGACAGAACTACGAGCAGTACTTC. The rearrangement links TRBV7-2 to TRBJ2-7; weak D call: TRBD1 (5 bases). Trimming pared 1 base from V and 3 bases from J, leaving 7 bases between. CDR1 is SGHTA, CDR2 FQGNSA, per germline. CDR3 length equals 13 residues.

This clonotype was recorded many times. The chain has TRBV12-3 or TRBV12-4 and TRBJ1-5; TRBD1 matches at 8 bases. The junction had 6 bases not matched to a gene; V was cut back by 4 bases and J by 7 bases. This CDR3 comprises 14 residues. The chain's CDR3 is CASSWTGKVQPQHF. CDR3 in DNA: TGTGCCAGCAGTTGGACAGGGAAGGTGCAGCCCCAGCATTTT.

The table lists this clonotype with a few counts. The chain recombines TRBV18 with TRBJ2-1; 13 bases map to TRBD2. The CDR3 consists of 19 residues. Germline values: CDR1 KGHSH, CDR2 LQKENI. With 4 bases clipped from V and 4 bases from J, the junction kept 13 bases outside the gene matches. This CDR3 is CASSQGHSAGLAGYNEQFF. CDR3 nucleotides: TGTGCCAGCTCACAAGGACACTCGGCGGGACTAGCGGGATACAATGAGCAGTTCTTC.

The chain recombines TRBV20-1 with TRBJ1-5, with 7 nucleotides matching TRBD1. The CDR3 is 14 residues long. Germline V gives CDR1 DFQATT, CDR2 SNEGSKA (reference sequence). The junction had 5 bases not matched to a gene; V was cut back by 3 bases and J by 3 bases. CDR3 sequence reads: CSASQQGYNQPQHF. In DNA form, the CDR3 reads TGCAGTGCTAGCCAACAGGGGTACAATCAGCCCCAGCATTTT.

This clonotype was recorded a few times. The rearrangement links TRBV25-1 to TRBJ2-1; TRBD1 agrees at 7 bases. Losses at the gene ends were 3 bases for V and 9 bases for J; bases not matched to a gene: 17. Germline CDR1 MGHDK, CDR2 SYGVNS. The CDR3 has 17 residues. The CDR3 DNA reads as TGTGCCAGCAGTGAGCATCCGACAGGGTCATTGTGGGGTGAGCAGTTCTTC. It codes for CASSEHPTGSLWGEQFF.